This T cell receptor (beta chain) was captured in a study of blood T cell repertoires in COVID-19. The CDR3 spans 13 residues. V lost 1 base and J lost 4, with 7 bases in between. Profiled with immunoSEQ multiplex PCR; TCRdb holds only in-frame clones, not every one. The table shows more than 250,000 clones, with 86% occurring only once. Turning to this clone: The same CDR3 arises from other DNA sequences in this sample as well.

The sequenced material came from peripheral blood. The sequence came from a man aged 18 to 30 with active or convalescent COVID-19. This chain joins TRBV12-3 or TRBV12-4 and TRBJ1-2; D may be TRBD1 (5 bases). The CDR3 DNA reads as TGTGCCAGCAGTTTAGGGCAGGGCTATGGCTACACCTTC. Encoded protein: CASSLGQGYGYTF.